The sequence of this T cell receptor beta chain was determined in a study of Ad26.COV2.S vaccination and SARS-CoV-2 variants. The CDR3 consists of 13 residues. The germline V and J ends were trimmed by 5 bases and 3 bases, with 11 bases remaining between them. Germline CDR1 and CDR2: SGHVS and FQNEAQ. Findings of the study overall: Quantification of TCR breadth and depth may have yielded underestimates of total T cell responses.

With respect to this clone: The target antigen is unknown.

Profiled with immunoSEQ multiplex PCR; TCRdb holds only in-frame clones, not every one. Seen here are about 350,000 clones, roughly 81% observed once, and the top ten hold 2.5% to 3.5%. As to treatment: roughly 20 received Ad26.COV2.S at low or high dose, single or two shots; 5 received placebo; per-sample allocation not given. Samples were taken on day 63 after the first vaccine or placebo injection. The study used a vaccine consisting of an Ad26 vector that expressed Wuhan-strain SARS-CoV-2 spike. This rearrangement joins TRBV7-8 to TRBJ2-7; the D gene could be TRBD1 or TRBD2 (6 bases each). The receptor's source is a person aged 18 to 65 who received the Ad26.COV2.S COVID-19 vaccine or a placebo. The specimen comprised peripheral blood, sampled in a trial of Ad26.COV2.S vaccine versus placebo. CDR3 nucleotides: TGTGCCAGCAGCCCTGAGGGGGGCTACGAGCAGTACTTC. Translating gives CASSPEGGYEQYF.